This is a list of T cell receptor beta chains from one sample in a study of PD-1 blockade in classical Hodgkin lymphoma. The repertoire was sequenced with immunoSEQ multiplex PCR; TCRdb's copy has only in-frame clones and lacks some. Among tens of thousands of clones listed, roughly nine tenths were seen once. Sequences were derived from peripheral blood mononuclear cells (PBMCs), sampled before the fourth cycle of nivolumab. The origin of the receptors is a human donor with classical Hodgkin lymphoma. Each CDR3 is given with its conserved first and last residue. The D gene is left open where the match is weak. Not every row has a clone size; where given, it reads once, few, many or a size class.

cdr3_length	clone_size	d_call	v_call	j_call	cdr3_aa	cdr3_nt
15	NA	TRBD2	TRBV6-4	TRBJ2-5	CASSEGLAGQETQYF	TGTGCCAGCAGTGAGGGACTAGCGGGCCAAGAGACCCAGTACTTC
15	NA	NA	TRBV9	TRBJ2-1	CASSVFGGSYNEQFF	TGTGCCAGCAGCGTCTTCGGCGGCTCCTACAATGAGCAGTTCTTC
11	NA	NA	TRBV20-1	TRBJ2-1	CSALRDNEQFF	TGCAGTGCTCTCAGGGACAATGAGCAGTTCTTC
16	NA	TRBD1	TRBV5-1	TRBJ2-7	CASSLTSGTGLAEQYF	TGCGCCAGCAGCTTGACATCCGGGACAGGGCTCGCCGAGCAGTACTTC
14	once	NA	TRBV19	TRBJ1-5	CASSMIGANQPQHF	TGTGCCAGTAGTATGATCGGGGCGAATCAGCCCCAGCATTTT
15	NA	TRBD1	TRBV5-6	TRBJ2-3	CASRGQGAPTDTQYF	TGTGCCAGCAGGGGACAGGGGGCACCCACAGATACGCAGTATTTT
14	NA	NA	TRBV6-5	TRBJ1-1	CASSTTWRDTEAFF	TGTGCCAGCAGCACAACATGGAGGGACACTGAAGCTTTCTTT
16	NA	NA	TRBV28	TRBJ1-5	CASTLAGGTPNQPQHF	TGTGCCAGCACCCTTGCTGGAGGGACCCCTAATCAGCCCCAGCATTTT
15	NA	TRBD2	TRBV5-1	TRBJ2-3	CASNPAGAWGDTQYF	TGCGCCAGCAACCCAGCGGGGGCTTGGGGAGATACGCAGTATTTT
16	NA	TRBD1	TRBV5-1	TRBJ1-2	CASSLEGQPGDYGYTF	TGCGCCAGCAGCTTGGAGGGACAGCCGGGGGACTATGGCTACACCTTC
15	NA	TRBD2	TRBV5-1	TRBJ2-2	CASSFGFGGTGELFF	TGCGCCAGCAGCTTCGGGTTCGGGGGGACCGGGGAGCTGTTTTTT
15	NA	NA	TRBV19	TRBJ2-7	CASRAQGKGLYEQYF	TGTGCCAGTAGAGCACAGGGTAAAGGGCTGTACGAGCAGTACTTC
13	NA	NA	TRBV27	TRBJ2-3	CASSWGGTDTQYF	TGTGCCAGCAGTTGGGGTGGCACAGATACGCAGTATTTT
14	NA	NA	TRBV6-1	TRBJ2-3	CASPGPRGTDTQYF	TGTGCCAGCCCGGGGCCCCGGGGGACAGATACGCAGTATTTT
15	NA	NA	TRBV6-5	TRBJ1-1	CASTLGTELNTEAFF	TGTGCCAGCACCTTAGGGACTGAGCTGAACACTGAAGCTTTCTTT
14	NA	TRBD1	TRBV11-1	TRBJ1-1	CASSPRDSNTEAFF	TGTGCCAGCAGCCCGAGGGACAGCAACACTGAAGCTTTCTTT